These 5 T cell receptor beta chains were sequenced from one sample in a study of CD8+ T cells in alopecia areata. Documented treatment: oral pan-JAK inhibitor, 5-10 mg twice daily. Sequencing relied on a cDNA template that was reverse transcribed from extracted RNA. Some clones are missing from TCRdb's copy, which holds only in-frame ones; the method was immunoSEQ multiplex PCR. The table records 150,000 to 200,000 clones, about 60% of them present only once. The source was CD8+ T cells sorted from blood, collected at week 24, from a patient treated with tofacitinib. These receptors originate from a human donor with alopecia areata.

V is TRBV2 and J is TRBJ2-1; no definite D call. The CDR3 extends over 15 amino acids. The germline V gene encodes CDR1 SNHLY and CDR2 FYNNEI. Between the trimmed V and J ends, which lost 3 bases and 5 bases, there was a span of 14 bases. The CDR3 here is CASSEWVKDNNEQFF. CDR3 DNA sequence: TGTGCCAGCAGTGAGTGGGTAAAGGATAACAATGAGCAGTTCTTC.

The chain uses TRBV25-1 and TRBJ2-2; no reliable D call. Germline CDR1 and CDR2: MGHDK and SYGVNS. V lost 4 bases to trimming and J lost 6 bases, with 0 bases between them. The CDR3 consists of 10 residues. Here the CDR3 reads CASSAGELFF. The CDR3 coding sequence is TGTGCCAGCAGTGCCGGGGAGCTGTTTTTT.

The rearrangement joins TRBV30 to TRBJ2-4; no clear D. The V and J ends lost 0 bases and 0 bases respectively, with 6 bases between them. The CDR3 length is 14 residues. The germline V gene has CDR1 GTSNPN and CDR2 SVGIG (reference sequence). The CDR3 DNA is TGTGCCTGGAGTGTACCGGTAGCCAAAAACATTCAGTACTTC. It is translated as CAWSVPVAKNIQYF.

The V and J genes are TRBV18 and TRBJ2-1; no reliable D call. Germline assignment: CDR1 KGHSH and CDR2 LQKENI. V gave up 5 bases and J gave up 6 bases, with 14 bases separating them. The length of the CDR3 is 14 residues. The CDR3 DNA is TGTGCCAGCTCAGCGGAAAGGGCCCTCAATGAGCAGTTCTTC. Its translation: CASSAERALNEQFF. Using reference TRBV18 and TRBJ2-1 for the parts outside the CDR3, the full variable domain is NAGVMQNPRHLVRRRGQEARLRCSPMKGHSHVYWYRQLPEEGLKFMVYLQKENIIDESGMPKERFSAEFPKEGPSILRIQQVVRGDSAAYFCASSAERALNEQFFGPGTRLTVL.

This clone is a singleton in its sample. V gene TRBV10-3 combines with J gene TRBJ1-1, with 9 bases matching TRBD1. V was clipped by 2 bases and J by 1 base; unmatched bases: 2. The germline CDR1 and CDR2 sequences are ENHRY and SYGVKD. The CDR3 covers 15 residues. Written as DNA, the CDR3 is TGTGCCATCAGTGAGGGGACAGGGTCGAACACTGAAGCTTTCTTT. Its translation is CAISEGTGSNTEAFF.